This TCR beta chain was obtained from a study of control samples from healthy donors and cancer patients. Profiled with immunoSEQ multiplex PCR; TCRdb holds only in-frame clones, not every one. The sample has 20,000 to 25,000 clones, around four fifths seen once. With V trimmed by 7 bases and J by 9 bases, 10 bases remained unmatched. CDR1 is SGHTA, CDR2 FQGNSA, per germline. CDR3 length: 14 amino acids. This rearrangement joins TRBV7-2 to TRBJ1-3, with 9 bases aligning to TRBD1. The sequencing sample was made of PBMCs. This receptor was identified in a man in his 60s with colorectal cancer. The DNA of the CDR3 is TGTGCCAGCACCCGGACAGGGGAAGGATCCACCATATATTTT. Translated: CASTRTGEGSTIYF.